Shown below are 25 T cell receptor beta chains from a single sample sequenced in a study of blood T cell repertoires in COVID-19. Sequencing was performed with immunoSEQ multiplex PCR; in TCRdb, only in-frame clones are kept and a portion is missing. The sample records 650,000 to 800,000 clones, 70% to 90% being singletons. The sequencing sample was made of peripheral blood. Receptor source: a woman younger than 30 with acute or convalescent COVID-19.

The rearrangement links TRBV2 to TRBJ2-2; D might be TRBD2 (5 bases). CDR3 size: 15 residues. The V end was cut by 4 bases, the J end by 7 bases, with 16 bases between. Germline V gene sequence: CDR1 SNHLY, CDR2 FYNNEI. DNA for the CDR3: TGTGCCAGCAGTGTCAGGCTAGCCGAGGGCGGGGAGCTGTTTTTT. Translation gives CASSVRLAEGGELFF.

The chain is built from TRBV19 and TRBJ2-2; 9 nucleotides match TRBD1. Germline V CDR1 and CDR2: LNHDA, SQIVND (reference sequence). The CDR3 sequence is 17 residues long. Trimming cost V 7 bases and J 6 bases; bases outside gene matches: 15. The CDR3 DNA sequence: TGTGCCAGTAAATCATTCGCGGGACAGGGTATTTCCGGGGAGCTGTTTTTT. It specifies CASKSFAGQGISGELFF. Combining the CDR3 with reference TRBV19 and TRBJ2-2 gives the whole variable domain DGGITQSPKYLFRKEGQNVTLSCEQNLNHDAMYWYRQDPGQGLRLIYYSQIVNDFQKGDIAEGYSVSREKKESFPLTVTSAQKNPTAFYLCASKSFAGQGISGELFFGEGSRLTVL.

The chain recombines TRBV19 with TRBJ1-6; 8 nucleotides agree with TRBD1. This CDR3 region has 15 residues. J gave up 10 bases and V 5 bases, and 10 bases lay outside the gene matches. Germline V gene sequence: CDR1 LNHDA, CDR2 SQIVND (reference sequence). This CDR3 is CASSSIQGAESPLHF. The CDR3 nucleotides are TGTGCCAGTAGTTCAATTCAGGGGGCCGAATCACCCCTCCACTTT.

The J gene is TRBJ1-1, the V gene TRBV5-6, with D unresolved. V lost 0 bases to trimming and J lost 6 bases, with 6 bases between them. From germline, CDR1 is SGHDT and CDR2 YYEEEE. This CDR3 is built from 12 residues. The CDR3 region is CASSLGSAEAFF. The CDR3 DNA is TGTGCCAGCAGCTTGGGAAGCGCTGAAGCTTTCTTT.

The chain employs TRBV28 and TRBJ1-2; 12 bases line up with TRBD1. Germline-derived CDR1 and CDR2 are MDHEN and SYDVKM. Trimming took 6 bases from V and 8 from J; bases not matched to a gene: 13. The CDR3 has 16 residues. Here the CDR3 DNA reads TGTGCCAGCAGCCTCACCCCGGGACAGGGGGCTTACGGCTACACCTTC. Its translation is CASSLTPGQGAYGYTF.

This clone was detected only once. This sequence joins TRBV7-9 and TRBJ1-1; weak D call: TRBD1 (5 bases). The CDR3 totals 14 residues. Trimming left V 5 bases short and J 6 bases short, with 16 bases between. CDR1 is SEHNR and CDR2 is FQNEAQ in the germline V gene (reference sequence). DNA for the CDR3: TGTGCCAGCAGCCCCCCGGACATTAACCCTGAAGCTTTCTTT. It specifies CASSPPDINPEAFF.

This chain uses TRBV3-1 (or the pseudogene TRBV3-2) with TRBJ2-2; a possible D gene is TRBD2 (6 bases). In germline, CDR1 is LGHDT, CDR2 YNNKEL (reference sequence). The CDR3 has 12 residues. V dropped 8 bases and J dropped 4 bases, with 8 bases sitting between them. The CDR3 DNA reads TGTGCCAGCGGGGAGGCCACCGGGGAGCTGTTTTTT. Translating gives CASGEATGELFF.

This chain links TRBV4-1 with TRBJ1-2, with 9 bases identical to TRBD1. The CDR3 runs 16 residues. The ends lost 3 bases at V and 4 bases at J; junction bases unmatched: 9. From germline, CDR1 is MGHRA and CDR2 YSYEKL. The CDR3 nucleotides read TGCGCCAGCAGCCACCACCCGGGACAGGGAGTCTATGGCTACACCTTC. Protein sequence: CASSHHPGQGVYGYTF.

This clone turned up a few times. The CDR3 DNA sequence: TGCGCCAGCAGTGCCGGGGTGACAGGGGTCCACTCTGGAAACACCATATATTTT. It codes for CASSAGVTGVHSGNTIYF. The gene calls are TRBV5-1 and TRBJ1-3, with TRBD1 matching over 8 bases. Germline CDR1 reads SGHRS; CDR2 reads YFSETQ. Trimming at V came to 5 bases and at J to 0 bases, leaving 13 bases not matched to a gene. CDR3 length: 18 amino acids.

V is TRBV6-5 and J is TRBJ2-5; D gene unclear. CDR1 MNHEY and CDR2 SVGAGI come from the germline V gene. V lost 7 bases to trimming and J lost 5 bases, with 11 bases between them. CDR3 length equals 12 residues. The CDR3 reads CASTGSSETQYF. The DNA of the CDR3 is TGTGCCAGCACTGGCTCATCCGAGACCCAGTACTTC.

CDR3 DNA sequence: TGTGCCAGCGTTTGGGCCTTAGGACTACGGGAGCAGTACTTC. The encoded protein is CASVWALGLREQYF. The V and J genes are TRBV6-5 and TRBJ2-7; D perhaps matches TRBD2 (6 bases). Germline assignment: CDR1 MNHEY and CDR2 SVGAGI. V was trimmed by 8 bases and J by 7 bases, leaving 21 bases between them. The CDR3 covers 14 residues.

This chain links TRBV14 with TRBJ1-1; perhaps TRBD1 as D (5 bases). V dropped 4 bases and J dropped 5 bases, with 14 bases sitting between them. The germline V gene has CDR1 SGHDN and CDR2 FVKESK. The CDR3 runs to 14 residues. Here the CDR3 reads CASSRSGWGTEAFF. The CDR3 DNA sequence: TGTGCCAGCAGCCGCTCAGGGTGGGGAACTGAAGCTTTCTTT.

The CDR3 DNA reads TGTGCCACCAGCAGAGTGGACAGGGAGGGAAACACCATATATTTT. This encodes CATSRVDREGNTIYF. This rearrangement joins TRBV15 to TRBJ1-3; 8 nucleotides agree with TRBD1. The CDR3 spans 15 residues. V was pared by 1 base and J by 4 bases, with 3 bases of the junction left unmatched. Germline loops: CDR1 LNHNV, CDR2 YYDKDF (reference sequence).

This rearrangement joins TRBV6-2 or TRBV6-3 to TRBJ1-2; the D is unclear. From germline, CDR1 is MNHEY and CDR2 SVGEGT. The CDR3 covers 15 residues. V lost 5 bases and J lost 4, with 17 bases in between. CDR3: CASSRPWREPYGYTF. As DNA, the CDR3 is TGTGCCAGCAGTCGCCCTTGGAGGGAGCCCTATGGCTACACCTTC.

This chain connects TRBV2 to TRBJ1-6, with 7 bases that match TRBD1. Germline values: CDR1 SNHLY, CDR2 FYNNEI. The CDR3 totals 16 residues. The J segment lost 4 bases and the V segment lost 5 bases, leaving 8 bases of the junction unmatched. The CDR3 loop is CASSTTGAGYNSPLHF. The CDR3 DNA sequence: TGTGCCAGCAGTACTACAGGGGCAGGGTATAATTCACCCCTCCACTTT.

V and J are TRBV6-2 or TRBV6-3 and TRBJ1-3; D is possibly TRBD1 (5 bases). Trimming stripped 2 bases from V and 1 base from J, with 12 bases between. The CDR3 consists of 16 residues. In germline, CDR1 is MNHEY, CDR2 SVGEGT. CDR3 DNA sequence: TGTGCCAGCAGTTACGGGGTCAGGACATCTGGAAACACCATATATTTT. It specifies CASSYGVRTSGNTIYF.

The chain combines TRBV4-3 with TRBJ1-1, with D hard to call. Trimming took off 0 bases at V and 5 bases at J, with 10 bases between the two ends. Germline CDR1 LGHNA, CDR2 YSLEER. CDR3 length equals 14 residues. CDR3 nucleotides: TGCGCCAGCAGCCAAGAGCAGGATTGGACTGAAGCTTTCTTT. It encodes CASSQEQDWTEAFF.

The V and J genes are TRBV19 and TRBJ2-4; D is uncertain. V was trimmed by 1 base and J by 0 bases, leaving 16 bases between them. The CDR3 has 18 residues. CDR1 and CDR2 (germline): LNHDA, SQIVND (reference sequence). The CDR3 protein is CASSIAYSTLRAKNIQYF. CDR3 sequence (DNA): TGTGCCAGTAGTATAGCTTACAGCACTCTTCGAGCCAAAAACATTCAGTACTTC.

J is TRBJ2-6 and V is TRBV18; no reliable D call. CDR1 is KGHSH, CDR2 LQKENI, per germline. The CDR3 loop spans 16 amino acids. The V end lost 3 bases, the J end lost 0 bases, and 9 bases lay between the germline ends. In DNA, the CDR3 is TGTGCCAGCTCACCTTTTGTCCTCTCTGGGGCCAACGTCCTGACTTTC. Amino acids: CASSPFVLSGANVLTF. The complete variable domain, with remaining parts taken from reference TRBV18 and TRBJ2-6, reads NAGVMQNPRHLVRRRGQEARLRCSPMKGHSHVYWYRQLPEEGLKFMVYLQKENIIDESGMPKERFSAEFPKEGPSILRIQQVVRGDSAAYFCASSPFVLSGANVLTFGAGSRLTVL.

V is TRBV2 and J is TRBJ1-2; D might be TRBD1 (6 bases). The CDR3 covers 11 residues. Germline V gives CDR1 SNHLY, CDR2 FYNNEI. V lost 9 bases and J lost 5, with 10 bases in between. The CDR3 DNA follows: TGTGCCAGTCAAAGGGGGTATGGCTACACCTTC. This sequence encodes CASQRGYGYTF.

This clone was seen a single time. This rearrangement joins TRBV6-4 to TRBJ2-1; 7 bases agree with TRBD2. The germline gives CDR1 MRHNA, CDR2 SNTAGT. J was trimmed by 6 bases and V by 1 base; bases with no gene match: 3. The CDR3 has 14 residues. Written as DNA, the CDR3 is TGTGCCAGCAGTGACTGGGGGGGTCGCAATGAGCAGTTCTTC. Its protein is CASSDWGGRNEQFF.

This clone was recorded once. Other DNA sequences in the sample encode the same CDR3. The chain has TRBV7-2 and TRBJ2-7, with 10 positions matching TRBD2. V shed 1 base, J shed 2 bases, and the junction held 2 bases outside the gene matches. Germline V gene data show CDR1 as SGHTA and CDR2 as FQGNSA. The CDR3 consists of 15 residues. CDR3 sequence (DNA): TGTGCCAGCAGCTTAGGCCTAGCGGGAGCCTACGAGCAGTACTTC. The encoded protein is CASSLGLAGAYEQYF.

About this clone itself: Other nucleotide sequences from this sample produce the same CDR3. This sequence joins TRBV2 and TRBJ1-1, with D perhaps TRBD1 (5 bases). Per germline, CDR1 SNHLY and CDR2 FYNNEI. Trimming stripped 3 bases from V and 1 base from J, with 9 bases between. This CDR3 region has 14 residues. The CDR3 DNA sequence: TGTGCCAGCAGTGATTTGGGGCAGAACACTGAAGCTTTCTTT. Residues: CASSDLGQNTEAFF. Supplemented by reference TRBV2 and TRBJ1-1, the full variable domain reads EPEVTQTPSHQVTQMGQEVILRCVPISNHLYFYWYRQILGQKVEFLVSFYNNEISEKSEIFDDQFSVERPDGSNFTLKIRSTKLEDSAMYFCASSDLGQNTEAFFGQGTRLTVV.

This chain links TRBV5-4 with TRBJ1-2, with D unclear. Germline CDR1 and CDR2: SGHNT and YYREEE (reference sequence). The V end lost 2 bases, the J end lost 6 bases, and 8 bases lay between the germline ends. The CDR3 sequence is 12 residues long. The CDR3 loop is CASSFGGNGYTF. CDR3 nucleotides: TGTGCCAGCAGCTTTGGAGGGAATGGCTACACCTTC.

J is TRBJ2-3 and V is TRBV11-3; weak D call: TRBD2 (5 bases). The V and J ends lost 0 bases and 4 bases respectively, with 8 bases between them. Germline lookup yields CDR1 SGHNT and CDR2 YENEEA. CDR3 length equals 14 residues. The CDR3 DNA follows: TGTGCCAGCAGCTTAGATCGAGCGGCAGATACGCAGTATTTT. Its protein product is CASSLDRAADTQYF.